The clone carrying this T cell receptor beta chain turned up a few times. The data stem from a study of blood T cell repertoires in COVID-19. Clinical history as reported by participants underpinned cohort assignment. The ends were cut back, 5 bases at V and 5 bases at J, with 15 bases in the middle. This CDR3 comprises 14 residues. Per germline, CDR1 MGHRA and CDR2 YSYEKL. Original analysis: Estimation of nucleated cell counts was performed using reference gene primer amplification. Profiled with immunoSEQ multiplex PCR; TCRdb holds only in-frame clones, not every one. V and J calls and clone size come straight from that table; D and trimming were deduced from the DNA. The table includes approximately 450,000 clones, 70% to 90% detected once.

Sequencing was performed on PBMCs or T cells enriched from blood (not recorded which). This TCR was recovered from a woman aged 18-29 years with acute COVID-19. V gene TRBV4-1 combines with J gene TRBJ1-1, with a possible D match to TRBD1 (6 bases). CDR3 residues: CASSDTGRGTEAFF. CDR3 coding DNA: TGCGCCAGCAGCGATACAGGGAGGGGAACTGAAGCTTTCTTT.